Sequencing of this T cell receptor beta chain was carried out in a study of blood T cell repertoires in COVID-19. About the study: From the United States, Italy and Spain came samples of acute and convalescent COVID-19. From T cells, B-cell-depleted T cells, or PBMCs came the material, which was cDNA or gDNA.

Authors' methods: Scientists estimated how many nucleated cells there were by amplifying reference gene primers. The method was immunoSEQ multiplex PCR; TCRdb's version includes in-frame clones alone and lacks a portion of them. Clone size and the V and J calls come from that table; the DNA yielded D and trimming. The sample yields around 100,000 clones, around 84% seen once. The CDR3 spans 12 residues. Germline values: CDR1 SNHLY, CDR2 FYNNEI. V dropped 10 bases and J dropped 6 bases, with 15 bases sitting between them. The specimen sequenced was peripheral blood. The genes are TRBV2 and TRBJ1-1; TRBD1 might be the D (6 bases). The TCR was taken from a man aged 55 to 70 with acute or convalescent COVID-19. The CDR3 loop reads CATQLSGAEAFF. CDR3 DNA sequence: TGTGCCACCCAGCTTTCAGGGGCTGAAGCTTTCTTT.